This T cell receptor beta chain was found in a study of T cells in Graves' hyperthyroidism and ophthalmopathy. This clonotype has a count of ten or more. V was trimmed by 1 base and J by 6 bases, leaving 7 bases between them. The CDR3 runs to 13 residues. It was RNA transcripts that yielded the amplified TCR beta CDR3 regions. When the TCR CDR3 underwent first-round RT-PCR, the HTBI primer set was used. TCRdb reprocessed the multiplex PCR reads with MiXCR, giving one entry per CDR3 protein. The sample gives 400,000 to 550,000 distinct CDR3 sequences, approximately 25% of which show up once; around 10% is in the top ten. The study excluded patients with uncontrolled infection, other autoimmune disease, pregnancy or lactation.

The source is a woman aged 25 to 39 with Graves' ophthalmopathy. This sequence joins TRBV12-3 or TRBV12-4 and TRBJ1-5; D not certain. Sequencing was done on a sample of blood. CDR3 nucleotide sequence: TGTGCCAGCAGTTTAGGATACCCTCAGCCCCAGCATTTT. Encoded protein: CASSLGYPQPQHF.